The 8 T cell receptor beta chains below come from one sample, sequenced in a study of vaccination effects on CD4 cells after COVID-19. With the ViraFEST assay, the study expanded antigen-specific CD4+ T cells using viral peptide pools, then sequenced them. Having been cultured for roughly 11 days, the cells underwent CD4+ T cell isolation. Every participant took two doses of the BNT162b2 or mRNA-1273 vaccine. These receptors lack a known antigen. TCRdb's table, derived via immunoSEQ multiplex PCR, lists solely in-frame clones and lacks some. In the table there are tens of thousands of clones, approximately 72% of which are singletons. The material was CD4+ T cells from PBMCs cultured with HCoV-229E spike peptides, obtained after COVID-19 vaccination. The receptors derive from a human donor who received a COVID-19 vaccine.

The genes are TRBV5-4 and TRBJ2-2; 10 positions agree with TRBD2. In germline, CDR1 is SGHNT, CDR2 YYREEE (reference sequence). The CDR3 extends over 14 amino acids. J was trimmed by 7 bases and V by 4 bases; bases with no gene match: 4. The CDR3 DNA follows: TGTGCCAGCAGCCAGCGGGAGGGTAGCGGGGAGCTGTTTTTT. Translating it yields CASSQREGSGELFF.

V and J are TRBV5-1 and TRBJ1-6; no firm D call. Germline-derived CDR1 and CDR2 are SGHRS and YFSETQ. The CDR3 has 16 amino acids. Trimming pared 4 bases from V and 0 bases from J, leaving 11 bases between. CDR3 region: CASSRRLSSYNSPLHF. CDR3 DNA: TGCGCCAGCAGCCGACGGTTAAGCTCCTATAATTCACCCCTCCACTTT.

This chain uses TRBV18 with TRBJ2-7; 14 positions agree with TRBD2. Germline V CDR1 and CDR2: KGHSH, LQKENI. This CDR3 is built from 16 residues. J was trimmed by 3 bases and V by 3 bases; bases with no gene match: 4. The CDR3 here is CASSPVTSGRGYEQYF. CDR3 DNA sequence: TGTGCCAGCTCACCGGTGACTAGCGGGAGGGGCTACGAGCAGTACTTC.

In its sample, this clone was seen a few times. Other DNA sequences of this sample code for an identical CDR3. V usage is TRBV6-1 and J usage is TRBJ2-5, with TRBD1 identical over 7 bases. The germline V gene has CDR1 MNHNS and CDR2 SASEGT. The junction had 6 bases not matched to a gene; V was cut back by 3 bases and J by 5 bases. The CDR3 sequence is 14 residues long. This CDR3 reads CASSETGIGETQYF. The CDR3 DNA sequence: TGTGCCAGCAGTGAGACAGGGATAGGCGAGACCCAGTACTTC.

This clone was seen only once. The CDR3 coding sequence is TGTGCCTGGAGTGACTTCGGGAATGGTGGCAATCAGCCCCAGCATTTT. Translation gives CAWSDFGNGGNQPQHF. The V and J genes are TRBV30 and TRBJ1-5; D gene ambiguous. The CDR3 spans 16 residues. V lost 1 base to trimming and J lost 2 bases, with 15 bases between them. Germline loops: CDR1 GTSNPN, CDR2 SVGIG (reference sequence).

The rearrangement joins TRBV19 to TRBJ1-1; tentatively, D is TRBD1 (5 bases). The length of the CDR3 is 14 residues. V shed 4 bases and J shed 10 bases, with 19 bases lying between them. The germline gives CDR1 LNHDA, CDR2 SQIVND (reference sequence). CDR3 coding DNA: TGTGCCAGTAGTACGGACCTTGCTGGGGGTGTAGCTTTCTTT. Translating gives CASSTDLAGGVAFF.

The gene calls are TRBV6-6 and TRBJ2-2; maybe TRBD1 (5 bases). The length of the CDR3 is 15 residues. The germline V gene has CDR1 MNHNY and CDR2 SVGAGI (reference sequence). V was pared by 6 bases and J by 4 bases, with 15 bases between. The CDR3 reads CASSKGLVGTGELFF. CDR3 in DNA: TGTGCCAGCAGCAAGGGGTTGGTGGGCACCGGGGAGCTGTTTTTT.

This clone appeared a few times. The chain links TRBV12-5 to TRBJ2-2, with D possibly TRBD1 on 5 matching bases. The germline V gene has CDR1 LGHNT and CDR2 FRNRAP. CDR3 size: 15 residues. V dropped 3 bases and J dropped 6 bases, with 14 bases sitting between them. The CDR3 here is CASGFEAGLAGELFF. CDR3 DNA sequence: TGTGCTAGTGGTTTCGAGGCAGGGTTGGCCGGGGAGCTGTTTTTT.